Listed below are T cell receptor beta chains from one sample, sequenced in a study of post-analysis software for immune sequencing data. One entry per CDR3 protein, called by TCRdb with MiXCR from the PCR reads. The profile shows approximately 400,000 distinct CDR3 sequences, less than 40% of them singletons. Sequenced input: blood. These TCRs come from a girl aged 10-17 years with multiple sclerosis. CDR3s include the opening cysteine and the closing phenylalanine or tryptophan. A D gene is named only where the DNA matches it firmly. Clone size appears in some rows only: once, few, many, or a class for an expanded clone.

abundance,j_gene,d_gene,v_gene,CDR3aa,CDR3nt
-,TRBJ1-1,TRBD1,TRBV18,CASSPRGTGNTEAFF,TGTGCCAGCTCACCACGAGGGACAGGGAACACTGAAGCTTTCTTT
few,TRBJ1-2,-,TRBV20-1,CSARDGGEGGDYGYTF,TGCAGTGCTAGAGATGGTGGGGAGGGCGGCGACTATGGCTACACCTTC
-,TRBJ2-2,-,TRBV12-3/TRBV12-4,CASSLALRGYATGELFF,TGTGCCAGCAGTTTAGCGCTCAGGGGATATGCGACCGGGGAGCTGTTTTTT
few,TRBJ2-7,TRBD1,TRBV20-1,CSATSRDRVSYEQYF,TGCAGTGCCACGAGCCGGGACAGGGTCTCCTACGAGCAGTACTTC
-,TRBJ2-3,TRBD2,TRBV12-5,CASGWEGRTDTQYF,TGTGCTAGTGGTTGGGAGGGGAGGACAGATACGCAGTATTTT
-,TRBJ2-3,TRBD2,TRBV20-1,CSAPGLVGEGTQYF,TGCAGTGCTCCCGGACTAGTGGGGGAGGGTACGCAGTATTTT
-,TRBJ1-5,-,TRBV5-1,CASSWGGQPNQPQHF,TGCGCCAGCAGCTGGGGGGGGCAGCCCAATCAGCCCCAGCATTTT
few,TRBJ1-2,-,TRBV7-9,CASSPPVNYGYTF,TGTGCCAGCAGCCCTCCGGTTAACTATGGCTACACCTTC
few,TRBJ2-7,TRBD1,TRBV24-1,CATSDYETGYYEQYF,TGTGCCACCAGTGATTATGAGACAGGGTACTACGAGCAGTACTTC
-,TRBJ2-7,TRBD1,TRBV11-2,CASSRPPGQGSYEQYF,TGTGCCAGCAGCCGACCTCCGGGACAGGGCTCCTACGAGCAGTACTTC
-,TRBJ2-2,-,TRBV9,CASSPKVLMNTGELFF,TGTGCCAGCAGCCCTAAAGTTCTTATGAACACCGGGGAGCTGTTTTTT
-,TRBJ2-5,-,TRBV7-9,CASSLQKETQYF,TGTGCCAGCAGCTTACAGAAAGAGACCCAGTACTTC
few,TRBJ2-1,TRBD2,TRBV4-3,CASSQTAASGNYNEQFF,TGCGCCAGCAGCCAAACAGCTGCTAGCGGAAACTACAATGAGCAGTTCTTC
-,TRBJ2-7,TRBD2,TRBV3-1,CASSHQLAGYQSYEQYF,TGTGCCAGCAGCCACCAACTAGCGGGGTATCAGTCCTACGAGCAGTACTTC
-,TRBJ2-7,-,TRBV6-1,CASSSDSYGYEQYF,TGTGCCAGCAGCTCGGACAGCTACGGCTACGAGCAGTACTTC
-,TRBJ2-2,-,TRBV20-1,CSAEGASTGELFF,TGCAGTGCCGAGGGTGCTAGCACCGGGGAGCTGTTTTTT
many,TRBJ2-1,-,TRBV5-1,CASSLADNEQFF,TGCGCCAGCAGCTTGGCAGACAATGAGCAGTTCTTC
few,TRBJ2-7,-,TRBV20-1,CSARALVGQYF,TGCAGTGCTAGAGCTCTCGTCGGGCAGTACTTC
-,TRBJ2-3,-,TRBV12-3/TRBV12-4,CASSTTQDHLEDTQYF,TGTGCCAGCAGTACAACCCAGGACCATCTCGAGGATACGCAGTATTTT
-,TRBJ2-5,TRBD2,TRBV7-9,CASSLSGGASPQETQYF,TGTGCCAGCAGCTTAAGCGGGGGGGCATCCCCACAAGAGACCCAGTACTTC
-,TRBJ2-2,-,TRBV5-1,CASRARDTGELFF,TGCGCCAGCAGGGCGCGTGACACCGGGGAGCTGTTTTTT
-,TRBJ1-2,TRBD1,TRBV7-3,CASSETGDRGYTF,TGTGCCAGCAGCGAGACAGGGGATCGTGGCTACACCTTC
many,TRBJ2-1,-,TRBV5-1,CASSLGQEYNEQFF,TGCGCCAGCAGCTTGGGGCAGGAATACAATGAGCAGTTCTTC
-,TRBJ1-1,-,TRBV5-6,CASSLALVSMNTEAFF,TGTGCCAGCAGCTTGGCCCTCGTAAGTATGAACACTGAAGCTTTCTTT
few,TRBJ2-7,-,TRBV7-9,CASSFLQSYEQYF,TGTGCCAGCAGCTTTCTTCAGTCCTACGAGCAGTACTTC
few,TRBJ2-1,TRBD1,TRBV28,CASSWFRGTRVYNEQFF,TGTGCCAGCAGTTGGTTCAGGGGGACGAGGGTATACAATGAGCAGTTCTTC
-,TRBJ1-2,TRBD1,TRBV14,CASSPNRGWGYGYTF,TGTGCCAGCAGCCCTAACAGGGGTTGGGGTTATGGCTACACCTTC
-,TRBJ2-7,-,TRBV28,CASGRGDKQYF,TGTGCCAGCGGAAGGGGCGATAAGCAGTACTTC
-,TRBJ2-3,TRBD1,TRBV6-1,CATRQGADTQYF,TGTGCCACCAGACAGGGGGCAGATACGCAGTATTTT
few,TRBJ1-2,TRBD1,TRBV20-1,CSARTGVLSGYTF,TGCAGTGCTAGGACAGGGGTTTTGTCTGGCTACACCTTC
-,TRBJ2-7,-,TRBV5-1,CASSPKSTGLYEQYF,TGCGCCAGCAGCCCAAAAAGTACAGGCCTCTACGAGCAGTACTTC
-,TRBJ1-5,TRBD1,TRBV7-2,CASSRDRVNQPQHF,TGTGCCAGCAGCCGGGACAGGGTCAATCAGCCCCAGCATTTT
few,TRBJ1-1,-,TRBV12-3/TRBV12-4,CASRDGLNTEAFF,TGTGCCAGCAGGGACGGATTGAACACTGAAGCTTTCTTT
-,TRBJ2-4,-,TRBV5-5,CASSRPLGDIQYF,TGTGCCAGCAGCCGCCCCCTTGGGGACATTCAGTACTTC
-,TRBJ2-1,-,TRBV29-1,CSVAPGVNEQFF,TGCAGCGTTGCCCCTGGGGTGAATGAGCAGTTCTTC
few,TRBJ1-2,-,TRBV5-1,CASSLVGGRENYGYTF,TGCGCCAGCAGCTTGGTCGGGGGCCGCGAAAACTATGGCTACACCTTC
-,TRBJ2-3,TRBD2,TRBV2,CASRPTRLAGTDTQYF,TGTGCCAGCCGACCTACGAGACTAGCGGGGACCGATACGCAGTATTTT
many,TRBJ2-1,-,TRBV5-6,CASRGRGLYNEQFF,TGTGCCAGCCGGGGGCGGGGATTATACAATGAGCAGTTCTTC
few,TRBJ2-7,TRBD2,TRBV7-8,CASSLARAGSSYEQYF,TGTGCCAGCAGCTTAGCCCGAGCGGGGAGCTCCTACGAGCAGTACTTC
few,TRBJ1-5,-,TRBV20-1,CSARDPLDSLNQPQHF,TGCAGTGCTAGAGATCCCCTAGACAGCCTCAATCAGCCCCAGCATTTT
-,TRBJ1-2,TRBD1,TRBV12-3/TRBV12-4,CASSLTGGFHGYTF,TGTGCCAGCAGTTTGACAGGGGGCTTTCATGGCTACACCTTC
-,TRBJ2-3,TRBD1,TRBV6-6,CASSYTGQGADTQYF,TGTGCCAGCAGTTACACCGGACAGGGGGCAGATACGCAGTATTTT
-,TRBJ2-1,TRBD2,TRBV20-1,CSAAGLAGLSSYNEQFF,TGCAGTGCCGCCGGGCTAGCGGGCCTGAGCTCCTACAATGAGCAGTTCTTC
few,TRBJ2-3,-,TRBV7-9,CASSPLGGTDTQYF,TGTGCCAGCAGCCCCCTTGGGGGCACAGATACGCAGTATTTT
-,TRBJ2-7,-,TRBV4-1,CASSQEGLSAYEQYF,TGCGCCAGCAGCCAAGAGGGCTTATCGGCCTACGAGCAGTACTTC
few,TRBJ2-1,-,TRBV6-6,CAIFGPGDEQFF,TGTGCCATCTTCGGTCCGGGCGATGAGCAGTTCTTC
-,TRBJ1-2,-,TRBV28,CASSLVSFRDNPNYGYTF,TGTGCCAGCAGTTTAGTTTCCTTCCGGGACAACCCCAACTATGGCTACACCTTC
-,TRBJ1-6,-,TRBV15,CATRTDYNSPLHF,TGTGCCACCCGCACAGACTATAATTCACCCCTCCACTTT
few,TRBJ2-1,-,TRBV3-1,CASTQSGANEQFF,TGTGCCAGCACCCAATCCGGGGCGAATGAGCAGTTCTTC
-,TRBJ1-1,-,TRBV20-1,CSARDFPRDTWGLDTEAFF,TGCAGTGCTAGAGATTTCCCTAGGGACACATGGGGGCTGGACACTGAAGCTTTCTTT